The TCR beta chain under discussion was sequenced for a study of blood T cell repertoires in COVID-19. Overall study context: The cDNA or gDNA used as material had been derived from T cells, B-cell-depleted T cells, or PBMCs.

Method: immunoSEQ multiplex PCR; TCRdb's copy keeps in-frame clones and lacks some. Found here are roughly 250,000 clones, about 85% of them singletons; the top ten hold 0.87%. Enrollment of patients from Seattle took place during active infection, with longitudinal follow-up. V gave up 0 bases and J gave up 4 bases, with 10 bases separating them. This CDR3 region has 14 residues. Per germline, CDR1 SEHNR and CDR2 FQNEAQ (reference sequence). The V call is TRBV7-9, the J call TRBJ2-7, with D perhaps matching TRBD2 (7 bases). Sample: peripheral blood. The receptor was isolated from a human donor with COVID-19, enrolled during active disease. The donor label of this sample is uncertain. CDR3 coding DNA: TGTGCCAGCAGCTTAGCGGGAGGGGGGTACGAGCAGTACTTC. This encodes CASSLAGGGYEQYF.